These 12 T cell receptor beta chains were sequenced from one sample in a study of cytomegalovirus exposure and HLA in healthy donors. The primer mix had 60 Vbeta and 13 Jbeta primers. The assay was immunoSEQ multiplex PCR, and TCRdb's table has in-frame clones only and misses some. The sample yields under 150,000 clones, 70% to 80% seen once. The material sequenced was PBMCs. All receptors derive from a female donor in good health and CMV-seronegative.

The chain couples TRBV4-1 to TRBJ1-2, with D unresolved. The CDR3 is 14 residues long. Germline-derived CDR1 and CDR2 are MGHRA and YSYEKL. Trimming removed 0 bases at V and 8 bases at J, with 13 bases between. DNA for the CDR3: TGCGCCAGCAGCCAAGACAGAATTCCCGGGGGCTACACCTTC. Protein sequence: CASSQDRIPGGYTF.

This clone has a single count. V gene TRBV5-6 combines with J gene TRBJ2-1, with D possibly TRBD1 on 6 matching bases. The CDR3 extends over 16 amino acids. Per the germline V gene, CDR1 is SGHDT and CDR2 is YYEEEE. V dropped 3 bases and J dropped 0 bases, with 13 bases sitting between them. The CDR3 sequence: CASSSGRDISYNEQFF. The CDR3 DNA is TGTGCCAGCAGCTCTGGCCGGGACATCTCCTACAATGAGCAGTTCTTC.

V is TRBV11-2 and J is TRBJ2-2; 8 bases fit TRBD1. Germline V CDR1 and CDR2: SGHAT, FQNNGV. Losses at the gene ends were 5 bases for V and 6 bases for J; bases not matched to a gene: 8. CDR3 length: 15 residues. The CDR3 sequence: CASSPTGEVSGELFF. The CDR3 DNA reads TGTGCCAGCAGCCCGACAGGGGAGGTTTCCGGGGAGCTGTTTTTT.

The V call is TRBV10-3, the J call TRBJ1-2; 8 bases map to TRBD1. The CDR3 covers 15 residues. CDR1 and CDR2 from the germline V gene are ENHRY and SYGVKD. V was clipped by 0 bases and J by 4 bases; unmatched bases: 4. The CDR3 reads CAISESRTGTYGYTF. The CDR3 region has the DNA TGTGCCATCAGTGAGTCGCGGACAGGGACCTATGGCTACACCTTC.

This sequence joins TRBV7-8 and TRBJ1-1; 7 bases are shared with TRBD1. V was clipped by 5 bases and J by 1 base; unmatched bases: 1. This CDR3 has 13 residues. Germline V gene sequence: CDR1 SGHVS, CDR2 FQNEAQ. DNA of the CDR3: TGTGCCAGCAGCAGGGACAGGAACACTGAAGCTTTCTTT. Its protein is CASSRDRNTEAFF.

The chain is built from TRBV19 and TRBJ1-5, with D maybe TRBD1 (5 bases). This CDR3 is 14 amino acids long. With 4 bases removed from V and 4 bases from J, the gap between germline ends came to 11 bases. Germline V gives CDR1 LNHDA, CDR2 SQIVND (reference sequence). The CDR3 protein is CASSTSGGNQPQHF. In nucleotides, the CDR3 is TGTGCCAGTAGTACCAGCGGGGGGAATCAGCCCCAGCATTTT.

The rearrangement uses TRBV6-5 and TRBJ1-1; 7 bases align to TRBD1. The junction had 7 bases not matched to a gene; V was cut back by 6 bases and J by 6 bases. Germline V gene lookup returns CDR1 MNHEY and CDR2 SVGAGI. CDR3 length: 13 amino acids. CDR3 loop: CASRPGGGAEAFF. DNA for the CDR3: TGTGCCAGCAGACCAGGGGGAGGAGCTGAAGCTTTCTTT.

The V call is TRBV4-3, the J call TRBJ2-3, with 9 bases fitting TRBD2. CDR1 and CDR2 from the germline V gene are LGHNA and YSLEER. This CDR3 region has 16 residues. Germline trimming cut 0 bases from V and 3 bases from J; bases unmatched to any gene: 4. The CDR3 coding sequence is TGCGCCAGCAGCCAAGATTGGAGCGGGAGGACAGATACGCAGTATTTT. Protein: CASSQDWSGRTDTQYF.

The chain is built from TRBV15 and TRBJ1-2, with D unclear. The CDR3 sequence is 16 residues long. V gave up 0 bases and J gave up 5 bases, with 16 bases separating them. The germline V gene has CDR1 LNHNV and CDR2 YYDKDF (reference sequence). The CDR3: CATSRDKVNAAYGYTF. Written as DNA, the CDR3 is TGTGCCACCAGCAGAGATAAGGTCAACGCGGCATATGGCTACACCTTC.

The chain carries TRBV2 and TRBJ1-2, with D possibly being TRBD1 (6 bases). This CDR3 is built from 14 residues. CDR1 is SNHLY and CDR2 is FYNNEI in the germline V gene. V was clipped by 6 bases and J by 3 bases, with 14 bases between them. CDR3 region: CASRRTGLYYGYTF. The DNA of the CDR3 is TGTGCCAGCAGAAGAACAGGGCTGTACTATGGCTACACCTTC.

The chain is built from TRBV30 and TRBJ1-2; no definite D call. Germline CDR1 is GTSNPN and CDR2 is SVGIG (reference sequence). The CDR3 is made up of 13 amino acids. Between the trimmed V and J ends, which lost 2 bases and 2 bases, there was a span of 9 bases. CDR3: CAWSPSGNYGYTF. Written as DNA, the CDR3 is TGTGCCTGGAGTCCCTCGGGGAACTATGGCTACACCTTC.

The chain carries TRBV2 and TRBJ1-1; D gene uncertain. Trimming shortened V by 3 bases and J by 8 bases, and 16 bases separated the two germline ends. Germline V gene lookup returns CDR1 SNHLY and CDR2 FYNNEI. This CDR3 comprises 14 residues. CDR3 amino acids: CASSDFGVAPEAFF. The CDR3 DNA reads TGTGCCAGCAGTGATTTCGGAGTCGCCCCCGAAGCTTTCTTT.